This T cell receptor (beta chain) came from a study of lymphopenia after photon versus proton radiotherapy. General study points: After the lymphocyte nadir, photon-treated repertoires showed oligoclonal expansion, especially of CD8+ Temra cells. In patients who died, overall survival fell as post-nadir TCR diversity dropped more.

CDR1 and CDR2 (germline): MNHEY, SMNVEV (reference sequence). The junction had 5 bases not matched to a gene; V was cut back by 2 bases and J by 8 bases. The CDR3 extends over 15 amino acids. About this clone itself: Antigen specificity is unknown.

The repertoire was sequenced with immunoSEQ multiplex PCR; TCRdb's copy has only in-frame clones and lacks some. The sample yields about 16,000 clones, roughly nine tenths seen once. The TCR originated in a woman in her sixties or seventies with cholangiocarcinoma. Some clones in this sample may be carry-over from other donors' samples. The V call is TRBV27, the J call TRBJ2-2, with 10 positions matching TRBD2. The sample consisted of peripheral blood, taken from a patient treated with proton-based radiotherapy. The CDR3 sequence is CASSLALAGVGELFF. The CDR3 DNA reads as TGTGCCAGCAGTTTAGCGCTAGCGGGAGTAGGGGAGCTGTTTTTT.